The 5 T cell receptor beta chains below come from one sample, sequenced in a study of CXCR3-negative and CXCR3-positive naive CD8 T cells (dated by TCRdb to between 2018 and 2021). What the authors observed across the whole study: Compared with CXCR3-negative naive cells, CXCR3-positive naive cells had TRB CDR3s with higher hydrophobicity (lower Kidera factor 4), lower energy, and higher strength and volume indices.

No antigen is known for these receptors. TCRdb shows the sequencer as NextSeq 550. The Human TCR Profiling Kit (MiLaboratory) was used to prepare UMI-labeled 5' RACE TRB cDNA libraries. The reads underwent TCRdb reprocessing, giving one record for each CDR3 protein sequence and no DNA. The sample's own table lists about 50,000 distinct CDR3 sequences. Clones ranked in the top ten supply about 0.5% of the sample. The sample taken for sequencing was naive CXCR3+ CD8+ T cells from blood. The cell subset or site label on this specimen signifies: CD45RO-CCR7+CD27+CD95- naive CD8+ T cells expressing CXCR3 (TNR3+). These receptors were taken from a human donor in good health. Some clones in this sample may be carry-over from other donors' samples.

J is TRBJ1-2 and V is TRBV7-9; TCRdb outputs TRBD1, but without DNA this stays unchecked. The CDR3 covers 15 residues. The germline V gene encodes CDR1 SEHNR and CDR2 FQNEAQ (reference sequence). CDR3 protein: CASTSQDRGLDGYTF.

V gene TRBV7-2 combines with J gene TRBJ2-1. CDR1 SGHTA and CDR2 FQGNSA come from the germline V gene. This CDR3 spans 15 amino acids. The CDR3 loop reads CASSRGSLIYNEQFF.

The rearrangement links TRBV7-2 to TRBJ2-7; TCRdb selects TRBD1, and the lack of DNA leaves this call unchecked. The CDR3 spans 15 residues. Germline-derived CDR1 and CDR2 are SGHTA and FQGNSA. The CDR3 is CASSLVGQGNYEQYF.

The chain uses TRBV7-2 and TRBJ2-7; TCRdb indicates TRBD1, and absent DNA this call remains unverified. This CDR3 is 15 amino acids long. Germline V CDR1 and CDR2: SGHTA, FQGNSA. CDR3: CASSWGGFGAYEQYF.

V and J are TRBV6-1 and TRBJ2-1; TCRdb's D call of TRBD1 is untestable without DNA. Germline lookup yields CDR1 MNHNS and CDR2 SASEGT. The CDR3 covers 14 residues. CDR3 loop: CASTRTGVGNEQFF.